The present entry profiles one T cell receptor beta chain with its context. Only a few counts were recorded for this clone. There is no known antigen for this receptor. Base-call qualities are not available, and no considerably larger clone is one nucleotide away. The meaning of the sample's time point label: baseline before first vaccination. Vaccinee samples came from UK trials COV001 and COV002, including a single-blind randomized controlled phase 2/3 trial of AZD1222 (ChAdOx1 nCoV-19) in healthy adults. Trial participant PBMC samples were collected at day 0 and day 28 after the second dose for TCRbeta chain sequencing. The CDR3 runs 14 residues from the cysteine to the phenylalanine. Only CDR3 DNA is held: 42 bases, read in frame from base 1. Trimmed from V: 4 bases; trimmed from J: 1 base; junction bases lacking a gene match: 2. The germline V gene specifies SGHRS as CDR1 and YFSETQ as CDR2. The CDR3 regions of human TCRbeta chains were analyzed by immunosequencing. In the paper's pipeline: TCRs in the repertoires were matched against a reference library of SARS-CoV-2-specific TCRs that had been generated with the MIRA antigen-specificity platform. Breadth was defined as the fraction of unique TCRs that were SARS-CoV-2-associated, and depth was defined as the fraction of total T cells that were SARS-CoV-2-associated. Each spike-specific TCR was assigned to its reactive spike region and to a CD4 or CD8 class using the MIRA data. Log10-transformed breadth and depth values were compared by one-way ANOVA with Sidak's multiple comparisons tests. TCRdb mirrors the immuneACCESS table, restricted to in-frame sequences. Some clones are absent from its copies; in checked studies, under half trace to an unresolved V gene, and the reason for the others is unknown. V, J and clone size derive from that table, while D and trimming were established from the DNA sequence. In this sample the table shows some 160,000 clones, roughly 92% of which occur a single time. The ten top clones hold about 1.6% of the sample.

The entry originates in a study of T cell responses to AZD1222 COVID-19 vaccine (dated by TCRdb to the early 2020s). Notes on the research overall: Because spike-specific TCR depth and breadth did not differ between the two schedules, AZD1222 recipients who got a second dose at roughly 4 weeks were pooled with those who got a second dose at roughly 12 weeks. TCR sequencing was performed for some 250 trial participants, of whom 200 to 220 were given two doses of AZD1222 and around 25 were given two doses of MenACWY control vaccine. Trial participants were enrolled by age into 18-55, 56-69 and 70-plus year subgroups, with around 150, 28 and 57 TCR-sequenced participants respectively.

Results and caveats for the whole study, not just this receptor: Participants were mostly white British, with more females than males. The authors suggested clonal diversity may have been underestimated. Because no day 14 peak-response samples were available, the repertoires could be characterized only after the peak T cell response. Conclusions about previously exposed vaccinees were limited because only five to seven AZD1222 recipients were SARS-CoV-2 seropositive at baseline. The vaccine-associated CD4 TCRs covered the entire spike protein, and the dominant responses fell in regions 160-218 and 743-854. After two AZD1222 doses, spike-specific TCR breadth and depth were significantly higher than at day 0 and than in MenACWY recipients. The 56-69-year group was small, and its depth increase did not reach significance, likely because of low power. Epitopes outside the regions mutated in the B.1.351 and B.1.1.7 variants were reportedly recognized by nearly half of the unique spike-specific TCRs.

The sequence derives from an adult in good health. Recombination joined TRBV5-1 with TRBJ1-2; TRBD1 lines up with 9 middle nucleotides. The input for sequencing was peripheral blood, taken on day 0 of AZD1222 vaccination. CDR3 protein: CASSLGQGNYGYTF. The bases read TGCGCCAGCAGCCTGGGACAGGGTAACTATGGCTACACCTTC.